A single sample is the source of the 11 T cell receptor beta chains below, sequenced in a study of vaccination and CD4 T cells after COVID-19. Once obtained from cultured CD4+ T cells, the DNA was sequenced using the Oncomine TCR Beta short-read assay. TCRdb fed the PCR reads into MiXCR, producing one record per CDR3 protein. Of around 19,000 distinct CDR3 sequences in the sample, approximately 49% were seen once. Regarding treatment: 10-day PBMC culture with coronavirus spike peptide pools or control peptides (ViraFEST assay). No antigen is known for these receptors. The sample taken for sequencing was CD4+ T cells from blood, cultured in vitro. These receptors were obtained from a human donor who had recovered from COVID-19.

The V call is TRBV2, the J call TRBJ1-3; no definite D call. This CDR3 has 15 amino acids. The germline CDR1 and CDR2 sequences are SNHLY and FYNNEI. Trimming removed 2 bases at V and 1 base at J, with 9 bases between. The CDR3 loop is CASSELGLSGNTIYF. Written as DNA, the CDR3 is TGTGCCAGCAGTGAATTGGGTTTATCTGGAAACACCATATATTTT. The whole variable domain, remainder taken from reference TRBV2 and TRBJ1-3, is EPEVTQTPSHQVTQMGQEVILRCVPISNHLYFYWYRQILGQKVEFLVSFYNNEISEKSEIFDDQFSVERPDGSNFTLKIRSTKLEDSAMYFCASSELGLSGNTIYFGEGSWLTVV.

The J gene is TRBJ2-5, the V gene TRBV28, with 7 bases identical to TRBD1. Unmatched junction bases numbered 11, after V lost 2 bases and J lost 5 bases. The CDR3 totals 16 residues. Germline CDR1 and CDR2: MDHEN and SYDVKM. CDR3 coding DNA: TGTGCCAGCAGTTTAGGCTGGGACAGATCGGAGGAGACCCAGTACTTC. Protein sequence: CASSLGWDRSEETQYF.

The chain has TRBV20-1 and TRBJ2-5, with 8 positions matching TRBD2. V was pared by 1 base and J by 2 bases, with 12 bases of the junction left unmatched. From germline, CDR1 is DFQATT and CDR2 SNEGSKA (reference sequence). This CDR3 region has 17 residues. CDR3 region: CSARVGRPAGVQETQYF. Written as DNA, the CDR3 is TGCAGTGCTAGAGTGGGTAGGCCAGCGGGGGTACAAGAGACCCAGTACTTC.

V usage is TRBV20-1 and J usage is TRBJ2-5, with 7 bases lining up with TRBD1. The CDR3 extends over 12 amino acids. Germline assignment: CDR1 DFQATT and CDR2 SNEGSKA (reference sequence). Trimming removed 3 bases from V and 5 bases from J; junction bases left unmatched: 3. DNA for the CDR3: TGCAGTGCTAGCACGACAGGGGAGACCCAGTACTTC. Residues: CSASTTGETQYF.

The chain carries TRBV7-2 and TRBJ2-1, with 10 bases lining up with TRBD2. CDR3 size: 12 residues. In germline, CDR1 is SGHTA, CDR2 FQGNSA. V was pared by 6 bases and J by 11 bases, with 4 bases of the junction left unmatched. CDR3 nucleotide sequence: TGTGCCAGCAGACTAGCGGGGCCCCAGCAGTTCTTC. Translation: CASRLAGPQQFF. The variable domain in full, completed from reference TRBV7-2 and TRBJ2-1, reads GAGVSQSPSNKVTEKGKDVELRCDPISGHTALYWYRQSLGQGLEFLIYFQGNSAPDKSGLPSDRFSAERTGGSVSTLTIQRTQQEDSAVYLCASRLAGPQQFFGPGTRLTVL.

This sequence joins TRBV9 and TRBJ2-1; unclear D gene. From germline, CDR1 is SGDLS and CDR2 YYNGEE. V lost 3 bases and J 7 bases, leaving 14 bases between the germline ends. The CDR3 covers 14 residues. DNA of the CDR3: TGTGCCAGCAGCGCCTCCTTACTGGTAAATGAGCAGTTCTTC. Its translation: CASSASLLVNEQFF.

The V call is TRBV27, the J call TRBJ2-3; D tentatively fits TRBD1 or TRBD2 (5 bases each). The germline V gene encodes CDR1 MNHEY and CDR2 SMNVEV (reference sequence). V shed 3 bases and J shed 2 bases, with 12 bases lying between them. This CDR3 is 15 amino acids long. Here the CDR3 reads CASSFRDPNTDTQYF. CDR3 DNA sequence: TGTGCCAGCAGTTTTCGGGACCCTAACACAGATACGCAGTATTTT.

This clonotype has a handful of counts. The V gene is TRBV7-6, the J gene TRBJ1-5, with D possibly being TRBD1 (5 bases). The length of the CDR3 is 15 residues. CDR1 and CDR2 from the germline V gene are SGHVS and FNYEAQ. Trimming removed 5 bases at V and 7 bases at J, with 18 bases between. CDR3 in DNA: TGTGCCAGCAGCCAGACGGGGACCTACGGGCAGCCCCAGCATTTT. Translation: CASSQTGTYGQPQHF.

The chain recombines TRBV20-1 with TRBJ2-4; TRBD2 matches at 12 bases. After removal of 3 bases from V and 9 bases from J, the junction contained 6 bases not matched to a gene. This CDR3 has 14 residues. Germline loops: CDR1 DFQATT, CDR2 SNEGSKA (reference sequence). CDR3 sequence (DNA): TGCAGTGCTAGGACTAGCGGGAGATCGGGCATTCAGTACTTC. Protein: CSARTSGRSGIQYF.

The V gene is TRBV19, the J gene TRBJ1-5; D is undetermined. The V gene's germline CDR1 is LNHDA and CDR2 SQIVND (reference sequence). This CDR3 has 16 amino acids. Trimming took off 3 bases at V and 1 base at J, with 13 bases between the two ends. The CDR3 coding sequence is TGTGCCAGTAGTATTATTGGTCTGGCCAGCAATCAGCCCCAGCATTTT. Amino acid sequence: CASSIIGLASNQPQHF.

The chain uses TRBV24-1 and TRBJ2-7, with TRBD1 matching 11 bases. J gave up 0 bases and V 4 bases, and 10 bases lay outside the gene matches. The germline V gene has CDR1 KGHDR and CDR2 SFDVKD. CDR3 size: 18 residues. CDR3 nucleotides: TGTGCCACCAGTGACTCCGGGACAGGGGGGCCTAACTCCTACGAGCAGTACTTC. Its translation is CATSDSGTGGPNSYEQYF.